This T cell receptor (beta chain) was identified during a study of blood T cell repertoires in COVID-19. At the level of the study: Material from acute and convalescent COVID-19 was sourced from the United States, Italy and Spain. T cells, B-cell-depleted T cells, or PBMCs supplied cDNA or gDNA.

CDR1 and CDR2 from the germline V gene are MNHEY and SVGAGI. This CDR3 comprises 14 residues. With 6 bases removed from V and 4 bases from J, the gap between germline ends came to 16 bases. Original methodology: It was from reference gene primer amplification that nucleated cell counts were estimated. Produced via immunoSEQ multiplex PCR; TCRdb's table is partial and in-frame only. V and J calls and clone size come straight from that table; D and trimming were deduced from the DNA. The repertoire holds tens of thousands of clones, with around 90% as singletons. The sequence was obtained from a human donor in a cohort sampled during active COVID-19. The donor label of this sample is uncertain. The chain carries TRBV6-5 and TRBJ2-7; D might be TRBD2 (7 bases). The specimen was peripheral blood. DNA of the CDR3: TGTGCCAGCAGCCGGGGGGCAGAAGGGTACGAGCAGTACTTC. Translating it yields CASSRGAEGYEQYF.